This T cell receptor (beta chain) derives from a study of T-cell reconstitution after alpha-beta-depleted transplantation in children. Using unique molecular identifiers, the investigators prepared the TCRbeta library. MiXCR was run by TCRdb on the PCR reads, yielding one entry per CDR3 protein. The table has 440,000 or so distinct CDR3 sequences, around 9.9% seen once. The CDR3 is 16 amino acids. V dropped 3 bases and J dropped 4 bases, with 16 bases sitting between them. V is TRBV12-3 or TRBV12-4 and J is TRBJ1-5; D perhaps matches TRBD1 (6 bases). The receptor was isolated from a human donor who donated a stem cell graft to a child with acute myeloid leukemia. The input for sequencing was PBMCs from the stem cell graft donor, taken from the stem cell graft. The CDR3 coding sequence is TGTGCCAGCAGTTTGAAGTTAGGACAGACAAATCAGCCCCAGCATTTT. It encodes CASSLKLGQTNQPQHF.